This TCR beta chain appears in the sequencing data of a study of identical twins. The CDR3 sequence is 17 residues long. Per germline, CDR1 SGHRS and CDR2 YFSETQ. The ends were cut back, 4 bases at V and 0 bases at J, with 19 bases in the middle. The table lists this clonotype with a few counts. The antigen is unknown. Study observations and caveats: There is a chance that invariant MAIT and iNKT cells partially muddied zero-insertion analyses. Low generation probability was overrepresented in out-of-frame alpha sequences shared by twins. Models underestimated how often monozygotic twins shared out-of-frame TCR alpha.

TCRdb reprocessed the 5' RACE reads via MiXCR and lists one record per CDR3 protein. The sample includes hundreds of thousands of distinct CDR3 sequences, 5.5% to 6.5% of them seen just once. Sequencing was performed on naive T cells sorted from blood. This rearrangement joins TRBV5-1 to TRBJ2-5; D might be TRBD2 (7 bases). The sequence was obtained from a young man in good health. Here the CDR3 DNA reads TGCGCCAGCAGCACACAGGGAGGGAGGAACTACCAAGAGACCCAGTACTTC. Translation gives CASSTQGGRNYQETQYF.